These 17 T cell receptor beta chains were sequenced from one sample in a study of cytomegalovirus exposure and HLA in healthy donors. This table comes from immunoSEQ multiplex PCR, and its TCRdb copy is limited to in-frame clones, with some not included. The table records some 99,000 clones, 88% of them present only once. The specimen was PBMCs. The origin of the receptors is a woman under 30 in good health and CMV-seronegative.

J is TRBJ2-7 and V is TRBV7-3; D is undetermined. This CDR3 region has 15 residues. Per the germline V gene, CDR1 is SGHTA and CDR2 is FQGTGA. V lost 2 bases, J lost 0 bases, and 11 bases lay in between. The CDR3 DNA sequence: TGTGCCAGCAGCTTAGCCCCGCAACTCTCCTACGAGCAGTACTTC. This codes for CASSLAPQLSYEQYF.

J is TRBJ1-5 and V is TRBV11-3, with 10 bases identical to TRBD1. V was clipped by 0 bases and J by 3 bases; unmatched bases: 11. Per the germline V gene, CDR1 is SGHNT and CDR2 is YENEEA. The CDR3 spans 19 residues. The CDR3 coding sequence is TGTGCCAGCAGCTTAGATCTAAAGGGGGGACAGGGGAACAATCAGCCCCAGCATTTT. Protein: CASSLDLKGGQGNNQPQHF.

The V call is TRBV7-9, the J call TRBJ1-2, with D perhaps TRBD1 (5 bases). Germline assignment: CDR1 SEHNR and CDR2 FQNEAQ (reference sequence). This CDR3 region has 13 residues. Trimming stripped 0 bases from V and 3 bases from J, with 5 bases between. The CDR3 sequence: CASSLAQDYGYTF. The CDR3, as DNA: TGTGCCAGCAGCTTAGCACAGGACTATGGCTACACCTTC. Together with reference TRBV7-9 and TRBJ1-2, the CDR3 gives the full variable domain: DTGVSQNPRHKITKRGQNVTFRCDPISEHNRLYWYRQTLGQGPEFLTYFQNEAQLEKSRLLSDRFSAERPKGSFSTLEIQRTEQGDSAMYLCASSLAQDYGYTFGSGTRLTVV.

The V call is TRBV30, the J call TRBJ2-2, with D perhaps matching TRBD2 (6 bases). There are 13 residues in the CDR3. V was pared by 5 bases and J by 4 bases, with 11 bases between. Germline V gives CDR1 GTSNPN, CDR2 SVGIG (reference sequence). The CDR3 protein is CAWRGARTGELFF. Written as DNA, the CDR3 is TGTGCCTGGCGCGGGGCCCGCACCGGGGAGCTGTTTTTT.

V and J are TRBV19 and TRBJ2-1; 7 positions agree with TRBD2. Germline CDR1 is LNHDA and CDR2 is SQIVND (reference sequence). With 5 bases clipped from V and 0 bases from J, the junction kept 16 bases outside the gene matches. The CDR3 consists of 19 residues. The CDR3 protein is CASSEPSGLSFGSYNEQFF. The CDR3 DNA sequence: TGTGCCAGTAGTGAGCCTAGCGGCCTATCATTTGGCTCCTACAATGAGCAGTTCTTC.

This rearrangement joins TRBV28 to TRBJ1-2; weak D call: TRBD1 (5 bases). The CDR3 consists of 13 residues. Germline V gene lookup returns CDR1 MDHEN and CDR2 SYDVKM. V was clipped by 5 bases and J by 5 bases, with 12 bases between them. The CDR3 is CASSRREGYGYTF. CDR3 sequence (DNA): TGTGCCAGCAGTCGCCGGGAGGGGTATGGCTACACCTTC.

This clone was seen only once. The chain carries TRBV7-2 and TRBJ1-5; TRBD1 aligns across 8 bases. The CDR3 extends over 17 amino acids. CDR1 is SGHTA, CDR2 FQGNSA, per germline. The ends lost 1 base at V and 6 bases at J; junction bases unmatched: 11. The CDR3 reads CASSLDLGQGASQPQHF. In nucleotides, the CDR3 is TGTGCCAGCAGCTTAGATCTCGGGCAGGGGGCAAGTCAGCCCCAGCATTTT.

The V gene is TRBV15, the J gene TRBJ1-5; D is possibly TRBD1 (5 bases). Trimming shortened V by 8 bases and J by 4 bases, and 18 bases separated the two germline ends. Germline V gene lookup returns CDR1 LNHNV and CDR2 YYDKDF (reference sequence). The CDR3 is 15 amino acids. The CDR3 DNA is TGTGCCACCGGGCGTAGCAGGGATAGAAATCAGCCCCAGCATTTT. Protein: CATGRSRDRNQPQHF.

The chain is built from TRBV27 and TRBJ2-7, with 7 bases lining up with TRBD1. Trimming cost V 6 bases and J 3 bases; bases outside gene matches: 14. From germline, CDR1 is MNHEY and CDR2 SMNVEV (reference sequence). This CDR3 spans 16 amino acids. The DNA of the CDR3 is TGTGCCAGCAGAAAAATCTACAGGGGCCGGCACTACGAGCAGTACTTC. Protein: CASRKIYRGRHYEQYF.

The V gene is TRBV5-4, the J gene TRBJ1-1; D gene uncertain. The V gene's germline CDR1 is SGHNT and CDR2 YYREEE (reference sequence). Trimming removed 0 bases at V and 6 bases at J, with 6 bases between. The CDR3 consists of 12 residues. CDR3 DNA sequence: TGTGCCAGCAGCTTGGCCCAATCTGAAGCTTTCTTT. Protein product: CASSLAQSEAFF.

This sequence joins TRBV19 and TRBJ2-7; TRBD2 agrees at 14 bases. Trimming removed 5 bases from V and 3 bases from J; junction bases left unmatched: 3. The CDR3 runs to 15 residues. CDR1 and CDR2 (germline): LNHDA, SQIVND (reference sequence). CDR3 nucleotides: TGTGCCAGTAGTCAAGGACTAGCGGGGGGCTACGAGCAGTACTTC. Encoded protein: CASSQGLAGGYEQYF.

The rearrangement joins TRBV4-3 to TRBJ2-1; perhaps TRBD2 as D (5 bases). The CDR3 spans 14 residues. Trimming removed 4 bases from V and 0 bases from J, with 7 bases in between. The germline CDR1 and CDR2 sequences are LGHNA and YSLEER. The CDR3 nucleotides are TGCGCCAGCAGCCTTCGGGGCTCCTACAATGAGCAGTTCTTC. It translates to CASSLRGSYNEQFF.

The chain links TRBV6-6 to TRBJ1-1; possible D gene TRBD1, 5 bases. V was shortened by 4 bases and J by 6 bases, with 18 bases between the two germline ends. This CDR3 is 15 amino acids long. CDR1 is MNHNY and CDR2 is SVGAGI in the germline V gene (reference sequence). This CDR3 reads CASSSQGRSYSEAFF. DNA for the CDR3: TGTGCCAGCAGTTCTCAGGGCAGGAGTTATTCTGAAGCTTTCTTT.

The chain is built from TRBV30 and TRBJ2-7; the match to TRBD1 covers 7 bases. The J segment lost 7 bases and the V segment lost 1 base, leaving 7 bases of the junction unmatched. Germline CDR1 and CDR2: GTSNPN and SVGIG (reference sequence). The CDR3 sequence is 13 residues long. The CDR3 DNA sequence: TGTGCCTGGAGTGGTGCAGGGGGTGGGGAGCAGTACTTC. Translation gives CAWSGAGGGEQYF.

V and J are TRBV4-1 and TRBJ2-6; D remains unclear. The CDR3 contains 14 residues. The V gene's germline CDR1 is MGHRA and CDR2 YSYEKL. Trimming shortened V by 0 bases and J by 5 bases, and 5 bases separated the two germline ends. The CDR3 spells CASSQDARANVLTF. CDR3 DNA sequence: TGCGCCAGCAGCCAAGATGCGAGGGCCAACGTCCTGACTTTC.

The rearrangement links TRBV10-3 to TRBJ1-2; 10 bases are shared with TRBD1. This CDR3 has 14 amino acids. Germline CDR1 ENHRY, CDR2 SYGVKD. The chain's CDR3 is CAIGDTGTGEGYTF. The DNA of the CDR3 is TGTGCAATCGGGGACACCGGGACAGGGGAGGGCTACACCTTC.

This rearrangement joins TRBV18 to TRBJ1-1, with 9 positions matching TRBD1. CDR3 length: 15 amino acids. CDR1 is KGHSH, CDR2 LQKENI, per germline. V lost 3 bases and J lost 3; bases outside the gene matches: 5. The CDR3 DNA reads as TGTGCCAGCTCACCGGGACAGGGAAGGGACACTGAAGCTTTCTTT. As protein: CASSPGQGRDTEAFF.